Each of the 10 T cell receptor beta chains below was sequenced from the same sample in a study of neurological immune-mediated disorders. TCRdb reanalysed the 5' RACE reads using MiXCR and keeps one entry per CDR3 protein. The sample has about 37,000 distinct CDR3 sequences, more than 9% seen once. The sequencing sample was made of CD4+ T cells from blood. The receptors derive from a woman aged 25-40 years with HTLV-1-associated myelopathy (HAM/TSP).

The sample holds many counts of this clonotype. The genes are TRBV5-1 and TRBJ1-4, with D tentatively TRBD1 (5 bases). The V gene's germline CDR1 is SGHRS and CDR2 YFSETQ. V shed 3 bases and J shed 4 bases, with 13 bases lying between them. This CDR3 has 15 residues. CDR3 amino acids: CASSSPGGGNEKLFF. CDR3 in DNA: TGCGCCAGCAGCTCCCCGGGGGGAGGTAATGAAAAACTGTTTTTT.

This clonotype has ten or more counts. The rearrangement links TRBV10-3 to TRBJ2-5; D gene uncertain. V lost 0 bases and J lost 4, with 12 bases in between. The CDR3 loop spans 15 amino acids. CDR1 is ENHRY, CDR2 SYGVKD, per germline. The chain's CDR3 is CAISESKGMTETQYF. In nucleotides, the CDR3 is TGTGCCATCAGTGAGTCAAAGGGAATGACAGAGACCCAGTACTTC.

This clonotype turned up a few times. The chain has TRBV7-2 and TRBJ1-2, with TRBD1 matching over 7 bases. Unmatched junction bases numbered 13, after V lost 8 bases and J lost 4 bases. This CDR3 is built from 15 residues. Per germline, CDR1 SGHTA and CDR2 FQGNSA. CDR3 nucleotide sequence: TGTGCCAGCGCGACAGGACAGGTTAAATTCTATGGCTACACCTTC. Translation gives CASATGQVKFYGYTF.

This clonotype was counted at least ten times. The J gene is TRBJ2-4, the V gene TRBV7-8; a weak D match, TRBD1 (5 bases). Between the trimmed V and J ends, which lost 2 bases and 2 bases, there was a span of 10 bases. Germline CDR1 is SGHVS and CDR2 is FQNEAQ. This CDR3 has 15 amino acids. In DNA form, the CDR3 reads TGTGCCAGCAGCTTAAGTGGGGCTTCCAAAAACATTCAGTACTTC. Its protein is CASSLSGASKNIQYF.

This clonotype was seen ten or more times. The rearrangement links TRBV7-9 to TRBJ2-1; D ambiguous. Looked up from germline, CDR1 is SEHNR and CDR2 is FQNEAQ (reference sequence). The germline V and J ends were trimmed by 6 bases and 2 bases, with 2 bases remaining between them. The CDR3 runs to 11 residues. Here the CDR3 reads CASRAYNEQFF. CDR3 coding DNA: TGTGCCAGCAGAGCCTACAATGAGCAGTTCTTC.

This clonotype was seen repeatedly, ten times or more. The chain has TRBV5-6 and TRBJ1-2; a possible D gene is TRBD1 (5 bases). V was cut by 4 bases and J by 4 bases, with 11 bases left in between. This CDR3 is built from 13 residues. Germline V CDR1 and CDR2: SGHDT, YYEEEE. The CDR3 coding sequence is TGTGCCAGCAGCCGGGACGGGCCCTATGGCTACACCTTC. The encoded protein is CASSRDGPYGYTF.

This clonotype was seen repeatedly, ten times or more. For the CDR3, the DNA is TGCAGTGCTAGGACTAGCGGGGTCTACGAGCAGTACTTC. Translated, it gives CSARTSGVYEQYF. This chain uses TRBV20-1 with TRBJ2-7, with 11 bases lining up with TRBD2. V dropped 3 bases and J dropped 3; count of bases not matched to a gene: 1. In germline, CDR1 is DFQATT, CDR2 SNEGSKA (reference sequence). The CDR3 runs to 13 residues.

The table lists this clonotype with many counts. This chain joins TRBV5-6 and TRBJ2-4, with D uncertain. V lost 1 base and J lost 1, with 15 bases in between. The CDR3 is 17 residues long. CDR1 SGHDT and CDR2 YYEEEE come from the germline V gene. This CDR3 is CASSLRSMGLAKNIQYF. The CDR3 DNA follows: TGTGCCAGCAGCTTGCGTTCTATGGGCCTGGCCAAAAACATTCAGTACTTC.

This clonotype was observed many times. The chain employs TRBV6-6 and TRBJ1-3, with a tentative D call TRBD1 (5 bases). Between the trimmed V and J ends, which lost 8 bases and 4 bases, there was a span of 15 bases. Germline loops: CDR1 MNHNY, CDR2 SVGAGI (reference sequence). This CDR3 is 14 amino acids long. CDR3: CASLGDRGGNTIYF. CDR3 DNA: TGTGCCAGCTTGGGGGATCGAGGCGGAAACACCATATATTTT.

This clonotype was counted at least ten times. V is TRBV5-1 and J is TRBJ2-3, with D uncertain. This CDR3 comprises 11 residues. CDR1 SGHRS and CDR2 YFSETQ come from the germline V gene. Deletions cut 5 bases from V and 3 bases from J, with 4 bases between. The CDR3 region has the DNA TGCGCCAGCAGGTCTACAGATACGCAGTATTTT. Its protein is CASRSTDTQYF.